Below, 9 T cell receptor beta chains from the same sample are listed, as sequenced in a study of OX40 agonist ivuxolimab in advanced cancers. This table comes from immunoSEQ multiplex PCR, and its TCRdb copy is limited to in-frame clones, with some not included. The table lists around 70,000 clones, 92% of them singletons. The input for sequencing was CD4+ or CD8+ T cells sorted from blood, taken in a trial of the OX40 agonist ivuxolimab. The source of these receptors is an adult with an advanced solid tumor such as melanoma, head and neck, liver or kidney cancer.

The CDR3 is CASSVDSTDTQYF. DNA of the CDR3: TGTGCCAGCAGCGTAGACAGCACAGATACGCAGTATTTT. The chain links TRBV9 to TRBJ2-3; D is undetermined. The CDR3 runs to 13 residues. V was cut by 0 bases and J by 0 bases, with 2 bases left in between. The germline V gene encodes CDR1 SGDLS and CDR2 YYNGEE.

The chain is built from TRBV9 and TRBJ1-4; D is perhaps TRBD1 (5 bases). The CDR3 runs 15 residues. V was pared by 0 bases and J by 4 bases, with 10 bases between. Germline V gene data show CDR1 as SGDLS and CDR2 as YYNGEE. The CDR3, as DNA: TGTGCCAGCAGCGTAGATTGGGGGGATAATGAAAAACTGTTTTTT. Translating it yields CASSVDWGDNEKLFF. Full variable domain (remainder filled in from reference TRBV9 and TRBJ1-4): DSGVTQTPKHLITATGQRVTLRCSPRSGDLSVYWYQQSLDQGLQFLIQYYNGEERAKGNILERFSAQQFPDLHSELNLSSLELGDSALYFCASSVDWGDNEKLFFGSGTQLSVL.

The rearrangement joins TRBV5-6 to TRBJ1-5; unclear D gene. Germline CDR1 and CDR2: SGHDT and YYEEEE. The CDR3 spans 12 residues. With 3 bases removed from V and 7 bases from J, the gap between germline ends came to 8 bases. CDR3 in amino acids: CASSSRRQPQHF. CDR3 nucleotide sequence: TGTGCCAGCAGCTCCCGCCGGCAGCCCCAGCATTTT.

CDR3: CASSFTPSGGTKEKLFF. The CDR3 bases are TGTGCCAGCAGCTTCACCCCGTCCGGGGGTACGAAGGAAAAACTGTTTTTT. The chain carries TRBV5-5 and TRBJ1-4; possible D gene TRBD1, 5 bases. Per germline, CDR1 SGHKS and CDR2 YYEKEE (reference sequence). V was clipped by 2 bases and J by 8 bases, with 22 bases between them. This CDR3 has 17 amino acids. The full variable domain, with the rest looked up from reference TRBV5-5 and TRBJ1-4, is DAGVTQSPTHLIKTRGQQVTLRCSPISGHKSVSWYQQVLGQGPQFIFQYYEKEERGRGNFPDRFSARQFPNYSSELNVNALLLGDSALYLCASSFTPSGGTKEKLFFGSGTQLSVL.

This sequence joins TRBV5-1 and TRBJ1-4; 9 positions agree with TRBD1. Unmatched junction bases numbered 0, after V lost 4 bases and J lost 2 bases. The CDR3 runs to 14 residues. Germline CDR1 is SGHRS and CDR2 is YFSETQ. Written as DNA, the CDR3 is TGCGCCAGCAGCACAGGGGGCACTAATGAAAAACTGTTTTTT. This translates into CASSTGGTNEKLFF.

The chain combines TRBV25-1 with TRBJ2-5, with TRBD1 matching over 8 bases. V was clipped by 4 bases and J by 2 bases; unmatched bases: 9. The CDR3 spans 16 residues. Per the germline V gene, CDR1 is MGHDK and CDR2 is SYGVNS. The CDR3 here is CASSGMGDRQQETQYF. The CDR3, as DNA: TGTGCCAGCAGTGGCATGGGGGACAGGCAACAAGAGACCCAGTACTTC.

The rearrangement joins TRBV11-2 to TRBJ1-2, with D unclear. Per germline, CDR1 SGHAT and CDR2 FQNNGV. This CDR3 contains 14 residues. Trimming shortened V by 2 bases and J by 4 bases, and 11 bases separated the two germline ends. CDR3 nucleotides: TGTGCCAGCAGCTTACCCGGGATTCTCTATGGCTACACCTTC. This sequence encodes CASSLPGILYGYTF.

The chain is built from TRBV5-6 and TRBJ2-5; D gene uncertain. With the DNA end fitting TRBJ2-7 better, the J assignment may be wrong. Germline CDR1 is SGHDT and CDR2 is YYEEEE. The CDR3 has 14 amino acids. The CDR3, as DNA: TGTGCCAGCAGCCCCGACCACAGCACCTACGAGCAGTACTTC. It is translated as CASSPDHSTYEQYF.

V is TRBV7-2 and J is TRBJ2-2; no reliable D call. CDR1 and CDR2 from the germline V gene are SGHTA and FQGNSA. Trimming pared 3 bases from V and 5 bases from J, leaving 13 bases between. This CDR3 is 15 amino acids long. The CDR3 here is CASSFNTPRTGELFF. DNA for the CDR3: TGTGCCAGCAGCTTTAACACGCCCCGGACCGGGGAGCTGTTTTTT.